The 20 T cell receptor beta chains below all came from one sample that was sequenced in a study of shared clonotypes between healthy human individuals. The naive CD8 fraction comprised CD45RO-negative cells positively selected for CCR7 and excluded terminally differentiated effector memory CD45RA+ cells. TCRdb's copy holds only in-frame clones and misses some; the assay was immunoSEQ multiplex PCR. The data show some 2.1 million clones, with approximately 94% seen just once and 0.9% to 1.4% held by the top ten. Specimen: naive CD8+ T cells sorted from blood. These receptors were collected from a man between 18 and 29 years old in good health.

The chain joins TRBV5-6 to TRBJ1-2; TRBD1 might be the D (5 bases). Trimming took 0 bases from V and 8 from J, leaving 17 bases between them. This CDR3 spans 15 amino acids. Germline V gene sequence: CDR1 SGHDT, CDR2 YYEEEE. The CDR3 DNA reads TGTGCCAGCAGCTTGGAACAGGCGAGTTTGGGGGGCTACACCTTC. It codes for CASSLEQASLGGYTF.

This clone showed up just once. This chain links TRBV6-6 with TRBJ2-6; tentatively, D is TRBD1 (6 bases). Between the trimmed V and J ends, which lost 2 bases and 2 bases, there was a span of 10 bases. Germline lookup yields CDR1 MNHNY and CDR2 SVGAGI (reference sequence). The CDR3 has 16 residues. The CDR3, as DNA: TGTGCCAGCAGTTACCCAACAGGGCCTGGGGCCAACGTCCTGACTTTC. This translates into CASSYPTGPGANVLTF.

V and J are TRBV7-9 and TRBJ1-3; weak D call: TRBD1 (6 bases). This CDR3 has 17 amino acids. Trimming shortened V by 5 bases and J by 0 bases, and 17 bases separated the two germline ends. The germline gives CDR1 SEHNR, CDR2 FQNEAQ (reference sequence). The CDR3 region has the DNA TGTGCCAGCAGCCGCTCGGGACAAAAACCCTCTGGAAACACCATATATTTT. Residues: CASSRSGQKPSGNTIYF.

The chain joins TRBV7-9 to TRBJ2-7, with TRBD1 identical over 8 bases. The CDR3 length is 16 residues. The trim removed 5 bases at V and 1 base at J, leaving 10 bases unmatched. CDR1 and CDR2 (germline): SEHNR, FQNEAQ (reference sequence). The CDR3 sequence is CASSPAEDRGSYEQYF. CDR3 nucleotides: TGTGCCAGCAGCCCAGCTGAAGACAGGGGTTCCTACGAGCAGTACTTC.

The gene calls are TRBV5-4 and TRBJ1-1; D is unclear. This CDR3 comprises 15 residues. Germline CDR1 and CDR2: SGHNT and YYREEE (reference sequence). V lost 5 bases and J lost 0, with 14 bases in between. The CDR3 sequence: CASRFQGGMNTEAFF. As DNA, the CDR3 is TGTGCCAGCAGATTTCAAGGAGGGATGAACACTGAAGCTTTCTTT.

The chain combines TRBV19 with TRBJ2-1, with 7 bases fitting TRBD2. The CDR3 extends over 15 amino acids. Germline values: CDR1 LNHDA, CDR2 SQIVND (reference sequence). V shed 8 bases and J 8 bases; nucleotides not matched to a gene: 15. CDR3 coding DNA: TGTGCCAGTGGGATATGGGGCGGGAGAGTCCATGAGCAGTTCTTC. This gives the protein CASGIWGGRVHEQFF.

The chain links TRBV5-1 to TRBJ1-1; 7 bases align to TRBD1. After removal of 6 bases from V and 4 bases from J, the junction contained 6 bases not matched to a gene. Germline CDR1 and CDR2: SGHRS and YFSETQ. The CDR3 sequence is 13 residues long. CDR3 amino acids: CASKRDSGTEAFF. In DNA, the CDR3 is TGCGCCAGCAAAAGGGACAGCGGCACTGAAGCTTTCTTT.

The CDR3 DNA sequence: TGTGCCAGCAGTGAAGAAGGACTATCTGGCTATGGCTACACCTTC. It is translated as CASSEEGLSGYGYTF. V is TRBV6-1 and J is TRBJ1-2; D not resolved. Germline CDR1 is MNHNS and CDR2 is SASEGT. The V end lost 1 base, the J end lost 4 bases, and 13 bases lay between the germline ends. The CDR3 length is 15 residues.

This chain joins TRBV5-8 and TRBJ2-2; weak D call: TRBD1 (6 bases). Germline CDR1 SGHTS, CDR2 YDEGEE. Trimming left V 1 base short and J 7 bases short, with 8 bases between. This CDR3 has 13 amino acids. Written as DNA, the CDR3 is TGTGCCAGCAGCTTGACAGGGCACGGGGAGCTGTTTTTT. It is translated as CASSLTGHGELFF.

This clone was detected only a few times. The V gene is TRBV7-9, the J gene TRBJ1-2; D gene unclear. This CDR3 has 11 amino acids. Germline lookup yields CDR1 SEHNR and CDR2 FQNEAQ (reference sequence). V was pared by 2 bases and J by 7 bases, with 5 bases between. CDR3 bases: TGTGCCAGCAGCTTACCCGGTGGCTACACCTTC. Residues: CASSLPGGYTF.

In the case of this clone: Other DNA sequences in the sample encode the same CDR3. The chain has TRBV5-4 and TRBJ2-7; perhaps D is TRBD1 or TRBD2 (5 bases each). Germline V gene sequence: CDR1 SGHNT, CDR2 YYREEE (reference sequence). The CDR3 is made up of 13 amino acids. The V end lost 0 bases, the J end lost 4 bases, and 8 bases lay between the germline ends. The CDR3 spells CASSLVGGYEQYF. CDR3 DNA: TGTGCCAGCAGCTTGGTTGGGGGATACGAGCAGTACTTC.

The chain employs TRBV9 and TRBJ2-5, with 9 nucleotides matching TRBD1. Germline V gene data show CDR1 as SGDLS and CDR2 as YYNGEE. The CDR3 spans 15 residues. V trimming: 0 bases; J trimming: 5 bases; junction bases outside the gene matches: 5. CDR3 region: CASSVGDRDGETQYF. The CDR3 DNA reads TGTGCCAGCAGCGTAGGGGACAGGGATGGCGAGACCCAGTACTTC. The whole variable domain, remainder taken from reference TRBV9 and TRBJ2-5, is DSGVTQTPKHLITATGQRVTLRCSPRSGDLSVYWYQQSLDQGLQFLIQYYNGEERAKGNILERFSAQQFPDLHSELNLSSLELGDSALYFCASSVGDRDGETQYFGPGTRLLVL.

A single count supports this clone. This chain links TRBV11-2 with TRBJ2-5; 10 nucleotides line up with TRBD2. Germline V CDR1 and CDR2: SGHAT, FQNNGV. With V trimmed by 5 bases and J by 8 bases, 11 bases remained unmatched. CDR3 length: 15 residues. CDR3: CASSIGLADRDTQYF. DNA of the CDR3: TGTGCCAGCAGCATAGGACTAGCGGATAGGGATACCCAGTACTTC. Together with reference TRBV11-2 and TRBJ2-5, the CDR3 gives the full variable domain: EAGVAQSPRYKIIEKRQSVAFWCNPISGHATLYWYQQILGQGPKLLIQFQNNGVVDDSQLPKDRFSAERLKGVDSTLKIQPAKLEDSAVYLCASSIGLADRDTQYFGPGTRLLVL.

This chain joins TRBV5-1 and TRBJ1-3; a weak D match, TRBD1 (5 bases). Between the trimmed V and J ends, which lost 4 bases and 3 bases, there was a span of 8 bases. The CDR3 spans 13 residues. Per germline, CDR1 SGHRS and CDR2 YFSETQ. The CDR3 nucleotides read TGCGCCAGCAGCGAGGGGAGTGGAAACACCATATATTTT. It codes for CASSEGSGNTIYF.

DNA for the CDR3: TGTGCCAGCAGGACTAGCGGGGCGTCTAGCACAGATACGCAGTATTTT. Residues: CASRTSGASSTDTQYF. This chain joins TRBV27 and TRBJ2-3; 11 bases are shared with TRBD2. The CDR3 has 16 residues. CDR1 is MNHEY and CDR2 is SMNVEV in the germline V gene (reference sequence). V was clipped by 6 bases and J by 0 bases; unmatched bases: 5.

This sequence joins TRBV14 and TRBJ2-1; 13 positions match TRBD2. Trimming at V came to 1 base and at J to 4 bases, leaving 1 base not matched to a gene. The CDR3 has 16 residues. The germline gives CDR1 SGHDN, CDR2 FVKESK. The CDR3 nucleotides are TGTGCCAGCAGCCAAGGGACTAGCGGGGGATACAATGAGCAGTTCTTC. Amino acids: CASSQGTSGGYNEQFF.

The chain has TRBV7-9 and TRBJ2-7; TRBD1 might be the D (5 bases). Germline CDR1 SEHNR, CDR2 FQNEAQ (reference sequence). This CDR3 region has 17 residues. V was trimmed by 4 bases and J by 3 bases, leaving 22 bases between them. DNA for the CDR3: TGTGCCAGCAGCTCACCAACAGGCCCCCAAGATTTCTACGAGCAGTACTTC. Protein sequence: CASSSPTGPQDFYEQYF. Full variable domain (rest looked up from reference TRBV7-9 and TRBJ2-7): DTGVSQNPRHKITKRGQNVTFRCDPISEHNRLYWYRQTLGQGPEFLTYFQNEAQLEKSRLLSDRFSAERPKGSFSTLEIQRTEQGDSAMYLCASSSPTGPQDFYEQYFGPGTRLTVT.

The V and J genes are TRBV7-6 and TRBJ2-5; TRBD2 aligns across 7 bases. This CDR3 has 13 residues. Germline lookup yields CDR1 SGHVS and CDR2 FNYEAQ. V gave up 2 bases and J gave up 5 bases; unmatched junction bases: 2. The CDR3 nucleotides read TGTGCCAGCAGCTTAACTAGCGCGGAGACCCAGTACTTC. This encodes CASSLTSAETQYF.

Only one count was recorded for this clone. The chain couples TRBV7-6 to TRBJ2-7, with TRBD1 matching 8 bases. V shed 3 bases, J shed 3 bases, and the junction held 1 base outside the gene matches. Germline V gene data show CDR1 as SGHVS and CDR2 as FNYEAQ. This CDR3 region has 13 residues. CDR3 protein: CASSFGQGYEQYF. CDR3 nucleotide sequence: TGTGCCAGCAGCTTCGGACAGGGCTACGAGCAGTACTTC.

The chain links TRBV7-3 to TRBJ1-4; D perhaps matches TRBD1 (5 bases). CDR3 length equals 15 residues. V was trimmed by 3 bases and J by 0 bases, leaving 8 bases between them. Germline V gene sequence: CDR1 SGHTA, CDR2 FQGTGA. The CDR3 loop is CASSFRGATNEKLFF. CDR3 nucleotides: TGTGCCAGCAGCTTCCGGGGGGCAACTAATGAAAAACTGTTTTTT.